Detailed here is one T cell receptor (beta chain). The junction and the germline gene differ at one end; a read error may be behind it. The data derive from a study of tumor-infiltrating lymphocytes in primary liver carcinoma. The template, 500 ng total RNA, yielded TCR beta cDNA made with a constant-region primer. ARM-PCR was slightly modified, and three nested multiplex PCR rounds with it gave rise to the TCR beta libraries. TRBV1-TRBV30 forward primers and a C-beta reverse primer were used in the first two PCR rounds, which each ran for 10 cycles. TCRdb redid the calling of the multiplex PCR reads with MiXCR, one entry per CDR3 protein. The data contain about 200,000 distinct CDR3 sequences, 65% of them seen just once; the ten biggest clones take up under 7.5%. This CDR3 spans 14 amino acids. Germline V gene sequence: CDR1 MNHEY, CDR2 SVGAGI. Unsorted whole blood served as the source of blood RNA, and germline DNA was extracted as well.

Sequenced material: peripheral blood. This chain links TRBV6-5 with TRBJ2-7; D is unresolved. The TCR originated in a woman aged 55 to 70 with primary liver carcinoma and hepatitis B virus infection. CDR3 protein: CARSYLGRSYEQYF. CDR3 sequence (DNA): TGCGCCAGGAGTTACTTAGGGCGCTCCTACGAGCAGTACTTC.